The sample holds a few counts of the clone carrying this TCR beta chain. Data came from immunoSEQ multiplex PCR; TCRdb stores just in-frame clones and leaves some out. The data contain about 270,000 clones, about nine tenths of them singletons. This specimen belongs to a study of blood T cell repertoires in COVID-19. Trimming cost V 3 bases and J 5 bases, with 10 bases left between them. The CDR3 sequence is 13 residues long. Germline V gene lookup returns CDR1 LGHDT and CDR2 YNNKEL (reference sequence). The TCR was taken from a young man who had recovered from COVID-19. Sample: PBMCs or T cells enriched from blood (not recorded which). This sequence joins TRBV3-1 (or the pseudogene TRBV3-2) and TRBJ1-2, with a possible D match to TRBD1 (5 bases). CDR3 coding DNA: TGTGCCAGCAGCCAGGGGGGACTGTATGGCTACACCTTC. Translating gives CASSQGGLYGYTF.